The subject of this entry is one T cell receptor beta chain. This clonotype was detected ten times or more. No antigen is known for it. No much larger clone exists at a distance of one base, and base qualities are not known. This specimen comes from a study of regulatory T cells in long-lasting Graves disease (dated by TCRdb to about 2021). Notes on the research overall: To count as having persistent Graves' disease, a patient had to have received antithyroid drug treatment for over 5 years with TSH receptor autoantibodies remaining persistently positive. This study used TCR sequencing and RNA sequencing of peripheral blood to compare persistent Graves' disease patients against newly diagnosed Graves' disease patients. A total of 35 or so samples were covered by TCR sequencing, comprising approximately 13 persistent and around 20 newly diagnosed Graves' disease patients. Persistent Graves' disease patients in the clinical cohort had taken antithyroid drugs for about 10.3 years on average. The study was conducted in China and was registered as a clinical trial. Broader findings and caveats from the paper: The small sample size was acknowledged by the authors as a limitation that may reduce accuracy. A larger number of public clonotypes was shared among persistent patients (fewer than 3,000) than among newly diagnosed patients (approximately 1,000). Sequencing and analysis were limited to the TCR beta chain. Persistent disease showed preferential use of TRBV28, TRBJ1-2 and TRBJ2-5, whereas newly diagnosed disease favored TRBV20-1 and TRBJ2-1. Because the primary lesion, thyroid tissue, could not be accessed, the study looked at peripheral blood alone. Compared with newly diagnosed patients, patients with persistent Graves' disease had lower TCR Shannon entropy and fewer highly expanded clones, which suggests clonal expansion.

The sample's time point label, decoded: persistent/refractory GD, antithyroid drugs over 5 years with positive TRAb. For both TCR sequencing and RNA sequencing, RNA was extracted from PBMCs in TRIzol. The diagnosis of Graves' disease followed American Thyroid Association guidelines. Recruitment of patients was carried out at an endocrinology department in Xi'an, China. From each patient, about 9.7 milliliters of peripheral blood was collected into an EDTA anticoagulant tube. Ficoll Paque Plus density gradient separation was used to isolate PBMCs, and no further T cell sorting was performed. RNA quality was checked with an Agilent 2100 Bioanalyzer and agarose gel, and concentration with a NanoDrop 2000. Library method: multiplex PCR. Instrument on record: Illumina HiSeq 4000. iRepertoire HTBI primers and Arm-PCR amplification of CDR3 regions were used to construct TCR beta libraries. Gel purification was performed on PCR products prior to sequencing. Under the source paper's analysis protocol: Gene usage analysis of CDR3 amino acid clonotypes used the roughly 62 TRBV and approximately 13 TRBJ segments found across samples. COPE and FqMerger were used to merge the filtered high-quality paired reads into contigs. BLAST was used to align contigs to IMGT TRBV, TRBD and TRBJ reference genes, with CDR3 defined following IMGT. Any clonotype with a frequency above 0.1% was classified as a highly expanded clone. Shannon entropy was used to measure repertoire diversity, and the Gini coefficient was used to measure V-J evenness. A clonotype found in more than one individual was treated as public. The public sequencing data were trimmed at Q25 with fastp and processed into clonotypes with MiXCR by TCRdb, which kept only in-frame beta chains. Each CDR3 protein appears once, grouped with its most common genes and DNA. The V and J calls, along with clone size, are taken from TCRdb and not from the paper's own processing. Counted in this sample were about 470,000 distinct CDR3 sequences; around 21% of them appeared once. Clones ranked in the top ten supply 6.5% to 10% of the sample.

The CDR3 runs 14 residues from the cysteine to the phenylalanine. CDR3 DNA only is kept here, 42 bases in frame from base 1. Compared with germline, V lacks 8 bases and J lacks 6 bases; bases without a gene match: 9. The germline V gene provides CDR1 MDHEN and CDR2 SYDVKM. The starting material was peripheral blood mononuclear cells (PBMCs), obtained when the disease was refractory, from a patient treated with antithyroid drugs. Recombination connected TRBV28 to TRBJ2-2, and 7 junction bases match TRBD2. This receptor was obtained from a female donor with Graves disease. The CDR3 protein: CASLMGGWAGELFF. The bases read TGTGCCAGCCTCATGGGAGGGTGGGCCGGGGAGCTGTTTTTT.